The 13 T cell receptor beta chains in this list originate from one sample, sequenced in a study of CD8 T cells in Susac syndrome. RNA totalling roughly 0.45 to 1 ug underwent reverse transcription with random hexamers. TCRdb independently ran MiXCR on the immunoSEQ multiplex PCR reads; one entry per CDR3 protein. The repertoire holds under 550,000 distinct CDR3 sequences, with 75% to 90% as singletons. What was sequenced was CD8+ T cells from PBMCs. The receptor source for this set is a human donor with multiple sclerosis.

This clonotype came up a few times. The rearrangement joins TRBV6-1 to TRBJ2-3, with 7 bases that match TRBD2. CDR1 is MNHNS, CDR2 SASEGT, per germline. V lost 1 base to trimming and J lost 2 bases; unmatched junction nucleotides: 6. The CDR3 runs 16 residues. The CDR3 protein is CASSEELAYATDTQYF. CDR3 bases: TGTGCCAGCAGTGAAGAACTAGCGTACGCCACAGATACGCAGTATTTT.

DNA for the CDR3: TGTGCCAGCTCCGACCGGGGCGGACAGGGCCGAATGAACACTGAAGCTTTCTTT. It translates to CASSDRGGQGRMNTEAFF. The chain combines TRBV18 with TRBJ1-1; 8 nucleotides align to TRBD1. The CDR3 sequence is 18 residues long. Unmatched junction bases numbered 15, after V lost 6 bases and J lost 0 bases. Germline assignment: CDR1 KGHSH and CDR2 LQKENI. The entire variable domain, with the rest obtained from reference TRBV18 and TRBJ1-1, is as follows: NAGVMQNPRHLVRRRGQEARLRCSPMKGHSHVYWYRQLPEEGLKFMVYLQKENIIDESGMPKERFSAEFPKEGPSILRIQQVVRGDSAAYFCASSDRGGQGRMNTEAFFGQGTRLTVV.

The chain is built from TRBV30 and TRBJ1-1, with a possible D match to TRBD1 (5 bases). Germline CDR1 GTSNPN, CDR2 SVGIG (reference sequence). The CDR3 sequence is 15 residues long. Trimming left V 2 bases short and J 3 bases short, with 16 bases between. The CDR3 here is CAWSSGGRYYTEAFF. The CDR3 nucleotides read TGTGCCTGGAGTTCGGGGGGACGGTACTACACTGAAGCTTTCTTT.

The V and J genes are TRBV15 and TRBJ2-3; 9 bases line up with TRBD2. Losses at the gene ends were 0 bases for V and 4 bases for J; bases not matched to a gene: 14. Germline-derived CDR1 and CDR2 are LNHNV and YYDKDF (reference sequence). This CDR3 is built from 19 residues. CDR3 sequence reads: CATSRDKVNGLAIADTQYF. CDR3 DNA sequence: TGTGCCACCAGCAGAGATAAGGTGAACGGACTAGCGATCGCAGATACGCAGTATTTT.

This sequence joins TRBV6-5 and TRBJ1-5; TRBD1 aligns across 8 bases. The CDR3 runs to 15 residues. Germline V gives CDR1 MNHEY, CDR2 SVGAGI. The V gene end was trimmed by 5 bases and the J gene end by 4 bases; junction bases not matched to a gene: 7. The CDR3 region has the DNA TGTGCCAGCAGTCTCGGGACAGGCAAGAATCAGCCCCAGCATTTT. Its protein product is CASSLGTGKNQPQHF.

The chain is built from TRBV4-1 and TRBJ2-5; possibly TRBD1 for D (5 bases). The CDR3 length is 15 residues. From germline, CDR1 is MGHRA and CDR2 YSYEKL. Trimming stripped 1 base from V and 5 bases from J, with 14 bases between. CDR3 sequence reads: CASSQADIPTETQYF. The CDR3 region has the DNA TGCGCCAGCAGCCAAGCGGACATTCCTACCGAGACCCAGTACTTC.

The J gene is TRBJ1-1, the V gene TRBV7-8; D unclear. The CDR3 sequence is 13 residues long. The V end lost 0 bases, the J end lost 10 bases, and 12 bases lay between the germline ends. Germline CDR1 and CDR2: SGHVS and FQNEAQ. The CDR3 DNA is TGTGCCAGCAGCTTAGCGTCGGGTGGAGGAGCTTTCTTT. Translation: CASSLASGGGAFF. Combining the CDR3 with reference TRBV7-8 and TRBJ1-1 gives the whole variable domain GAGVSQSPRYKVAKRGQDVALRCDPISGHVSLFWYQQALGQGPEFLTYFQNEAQLDKSGLPSDRFFAERPEGSVSTLKIQRTQQEDSAVYLCASSLASGGGAFFGQGTRLTVV.

V and J are TRBV30 and TRBJ2-2; D may be TRBD1 or TRBD2 (5 bases each). Germline values: CDR1 GTSNPN, CDR2 SVGIG (reference sequence). V was cut by 0 bases and J by 4 bases, with 18 bases left in between. CDR3 size: 17 residues. The CDR3 region is CAWSVPGTRGRTGELFF. CDR3 DNA: TGTGCCTGGAGTGTACCGGGCACTCGGGGACGCACCGGGGAGCTGTTTTTT.

The chain employs TRBV27 and TRBJ1-1; 7 bases fit TRBD1. From germline, CDR1 is MNHEY and CDR2 SMNVEV (reference sequence). Trimming removed 6 bases from V and 7 bases from J; junction bases left unmatched: 5. The CDR3 loop spans 12 amino acids. CDR3 region: CASRLYRGEAFF. CDR3 nucleotide sequence: TGTGCCAGCAGACTCTACAGGGGTGAAGCTTTCTTT.

J is TRBJ2-7 and V is TRBV12-5; 7 bases align to TRBD1. V gave up 6 bases and J gave up 3 bases; unmatched junction bases: 5. CDR1 is LGHNT, CDR2 FRNRAP, per germline. The CDR3 length is 13 residues. CDR3 bases: TGTGCTAGTGGCTGGGGACAGCTCTACGAGCAGTACTTC. Its translation: CASGWGQLYEQYF. The complete variable domain, with remaining parts taken from reference TRBV12-5 and TRBJ2-7, reads DARVTQTPRHKVTEMGQEVTMRCQPILGHNTVFWYRQTMMQGLELLAYFRNRAPLDDSGMPKDRFSAEMPDATLATLKIQPSEPRDSAVYFCASGWGQLYEQYFGPGTRLTVT.

V gene TRBV2 combines with J gene TRBJ1-2; a possible D gene is TRBD1 (6 bases). Germline values: CDR1 SNHLY, CDR2 FYNNEI. Trimming took off 3 bases at V and 4 bases at J, with 12 bases between the two ends. This CDR3 is 14 amino acids long. As DNA, the CDR3 is TGTGCCAGCAGTGATGGGCAGGGGCCCTATGGCTACACCTTC. Translation gives CASSDGQGPYGYTF.

V gene TRBV6-1 combines with J gene TRBJ2-7; a possible D gene is TRBD1 (6 bases). The CDR3 is 13 amino acids. V was shortened by 8 bases and J by 2 bases, with 13 bases between the two germline ends. CDR1 MNHNS and CDR2 SASEGT come from the germline V gene. CDR3 bases: TGTGCCAGCCTGGGACACCTCGCCTACGAGCAGTACTTC. Protein sequence: CASLGHLAYEQYF.

On this clonotype: One end of the junction does not line up with germline, which may come from a read error. The V gene is TRBV4-1, the J gene TRBJ2-7; D gene ambiguous. The CDR3 sequence is 11 residues long. Looked up from germline, CDR1 is MGHRA and CDR2 is YSYEKL. In DNA form, the CDR3 reads TGTGCCAGCAGCCATGACTACGAGCAGTACTTC. This encodes CASSHDYEQYF.